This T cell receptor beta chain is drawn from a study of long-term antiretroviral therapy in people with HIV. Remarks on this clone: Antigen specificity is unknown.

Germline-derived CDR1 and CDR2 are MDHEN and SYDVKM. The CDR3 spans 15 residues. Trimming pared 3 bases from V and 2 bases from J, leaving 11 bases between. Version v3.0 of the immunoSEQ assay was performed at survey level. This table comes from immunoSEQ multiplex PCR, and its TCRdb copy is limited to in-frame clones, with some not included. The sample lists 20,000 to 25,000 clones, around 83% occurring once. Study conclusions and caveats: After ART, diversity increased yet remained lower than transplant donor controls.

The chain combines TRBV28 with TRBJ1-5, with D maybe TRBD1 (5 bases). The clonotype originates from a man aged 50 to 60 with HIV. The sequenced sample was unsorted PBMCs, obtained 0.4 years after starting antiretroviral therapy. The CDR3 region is CASSFSRAGNQPQHF. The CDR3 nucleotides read TGTGCCAGCAGTTTCTCCAGGGCGGGCAATCAGCCCCAGCATTTT.